This T cell receptor (beta chain) was found in a study of blood T cell repertoires in COVID-19. The repertoire was sequenced with immunoSEQ multiplex PCR; TCRdb's copy has only in-frame clones and lacks some. In the table there are roughly 250,000 clones, roughly 88% of which are singletons. CDR1 and CDR2 (germline): MNHNS, SASEGT. There are 15 residues in the CDR3. The junction had 2 bases not matched to a gene; V was cut back by 0 bases and J by 1 base. The TCR sequence derives from a human donor with COVID-19, enrolled during active disease. The donor label of this sample is uncertain. The J gene is TRBJ1-1, the V gene TRBV6-1; TRBD1 matches at 7 bases. Sequencing was performed on peripheral blood. CDR3: CASSEAGQPNTEAFF. CDR3 DNA: TGTGCCAGCAGTGAAGCGGGACAGCCGAACACTGAAGCTTTCTTT.